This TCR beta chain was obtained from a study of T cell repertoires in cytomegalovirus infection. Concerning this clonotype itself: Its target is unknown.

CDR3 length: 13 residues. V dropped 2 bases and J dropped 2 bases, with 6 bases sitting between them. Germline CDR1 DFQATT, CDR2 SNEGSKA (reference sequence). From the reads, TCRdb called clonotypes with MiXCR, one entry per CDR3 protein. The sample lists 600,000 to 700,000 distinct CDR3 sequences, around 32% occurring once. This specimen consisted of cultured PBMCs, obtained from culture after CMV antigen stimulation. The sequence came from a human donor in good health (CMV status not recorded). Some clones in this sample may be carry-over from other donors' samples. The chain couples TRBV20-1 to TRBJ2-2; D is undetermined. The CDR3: CSARPRNTGELFF. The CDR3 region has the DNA TGCAGTGCTAGACCTCGAAACACCGGGGAGCTGTTTTTT.